The 26 T cell receptor beta chains reported below all come from one sample, sequenced in a study of blood T cell repertoires in COVID-19. Assay: immunoSEQ multiplex PCR; the TCRdb copy retains only in-frame clones and omits some. There are 45,000 to 50,000 clones in the sample; roughly 84% occur only once, and roughly 50% lies in the top ten. Sequencing used peripheral blood. The receptors derive from a man in his 70s with acute or convalescent COVID-19.

This chain links TRBV19 with TRBJ2-5, with 8 bases that match TRBD2. The CDR3 contains 16 residues. Germline V gene sequence: CDR1 LNHDA, CDR2 SQIVND (reference sequence). The ends lost 9 bases at V and 4 bases at J; junction bases unmatched: 16. The CDR3, as DNA: TGTGCCAGCGCCCAAAGCGGGGGACATGGAGGAGAGACCCAGTACTTC. It encodes CASAQSGGHGGETQYF.

J is TRBJ2-3 and V is TRBV10-1; 8 bases map to TRBD2. The CDR3 covers 15 residues. J gave up 0 bases and V 3 bases, and 2 bases lay outside the gene matches. Per the germline V gene, CDR1 is WNHNN and CDR2 is SYGVQD (reference sequence). CDR3: CASSDSGGSTDTQYF. CDR3 in DNA: TGCGCCAGCAGTGACAGCGGGGGTAGCACAGATACGCAGTATTTT.

The chain couples TRBV28 to TRBJ2-7; 8 nucleotides match TRBD1. This CDR3 has 15 amino acids. CDR1 is MDHEN and CDR2 is SYDVKM in the germline V gene. The V gene end was trimmed by 7 bases and the J gene end by 3 bases; junction bases not matched to a gene: 11. The CDR3 DNA reads TGTGCCAGCACTCTTGGGGGACAGGCCATCTACGAGCAGTACTTC. Translation gives CASTLGGQAIYEQYF.

The V gene is TRBV5-1, the J gene TRBJ1-4; TRBD1 matches 8 bases. This CDR3 contains 15 residues. Trimming at V came to 0 bases and at J to 7 bases, leaving 5 bases not matched to a gene. Germline V lookup: CDR1 SGHRS, CDR2 YFSETQ. The CDR3 is CASSLGTGLGEKLFF. CDR3 nucleotides: TGCGCCAGCAGCTTGGGGACAGGGCTGGGTGAAAAACTGTTTTTT.

The chain carries TRBV27 and TRBJ2-1, with 11 bases fitting TRBD2. Trimming took 6 bases from V and 6 from J; bases not matched to a gene: 13. The CDR3 totals 17 residues. Germline assignment: CDR1 MNHEY and CDR2 SMNVEV (reference sequence). As DNA, the CDR3 is TGTGCCAGCAGCTCCCTCAGTAGCGGGAGGGCGGGCAATGAGCAGTTCTTC. It yields the protein CASSSLSSGRAGNEQFF.

The chain recombines TRBV4-1 with TRBJ2-1; 7 nucleotides line up with TRBD2. The CDR3 extends over 18 amino acids. Germline V CDR1 and CDR2: MGHRA, YSYEKL. The ends lost 6 bases at V and 0 bases at J; junction bases unmatched: 14. CDR3 protein: CASRPLGVSGPSYNEQFF. For the CDR3, the DNA is TGCGCCAGCAGGCCCTTAGGTGTTAGCGGGCCCTCCTACAATGAGCAGTTCTTC.

This sequence joins TRBV5-1 and TRBJ2-3; 8 nucleotides align to TRBD1. V was pared by 4 bases and J by 2 bases, with 6 bases of the junction left unmatched. Germline CDR1 reads SGHRS; CDR2 reads YFSETQ. The CDR3 length is 15 residues. CDR3 DNA: TGCGCCAGCAGCCGGGGGACAGGACCCACAGATACGCAGTATTTT. It specifies CASSRGTGPTDTQYF. Drawing the rest from reference TRBV5-1 and TRBJ2-3, the complete variable domain is KAGVTQTPRYLIKTRGQQVTLSCSPISGHRSVSWYQQTPGQGLQFLFEYFSETQRNKGNFPGRFSGRQFSNSRSEMNVSTLELGDSALYLCASSRGTGPTDTQYFGPGTRLTVL.

This clone was seen just once. The gene calls are TRBV30 and TRBJ2-5, with D possibly TRBD1 on 5 matching bases. CDR1 is GTSNPN and CDR2 is SVGIG in the germline V gene (reference sequence). V shed 0 bases and J shed 3 bases, with 8 bases lying between them. The CDR3 is 13 amino acids. The CDR3 loop reads CAWSVGVEETQYF. CDR3 nucleotide sequence: TGTGCCTGGAGTGTAGGGGTTGAAGAGACCCAGTACTTC.

This chain joins TRBV28 and TRBJ2-1; a possible D gene is TRBD2 (5 bases). The CDR3 loop spans 17 amino acids. Looked up from germline, CDR1 is MDHEN and CDR2 is SYDVKM. Deletions cut 7 bases from V and 8 bases from J, with 27 bases between. This CDR3 is CASTKPPGEFTTHEQFF. Here the CDR3 DNA reads TGTGCCAGCACCAAACCTCCCGGGGAGTTCACCACCCATGAGCAGTTCTTC.

The rearrangement uses TRBV18 and TRBJ1-5; 7 bases line up with TRBD1. The trim removed 6 bases at V and 0 bases at J, leaving 5 bases unmatched. Germline V gene data show CDR1 as KGHSH and CDR2 as LQKENI. The CDR3 sequence is 15 residues long. This CDR3 is CASSSDRNSNQPQHF. In DNA form, the CDR3 reads TGTGCCAGCTCTTCGGACAGGAATAGCAATCAGCCCCAGCATTTT.

The CDR3 loop reads CASSYEQGPEQFF. DNA for the CDR3: TGTGCCAGCAGTTACGAACAGGGCCCTGAGCAGTTCTTC. The chain uses TRBV6-2 or TRBV6-3 and TRBJ2-1, with D possibly matching TRBD1 (6 bases). The germline V and J ends were trimmed by 2 bases and 9 bases, with 11 bases remaining between them. From germline, CDR1 is MNHEY and CDR2 SVGEGT. This CDR3 has 13 amino acids.

V gene TRBV7-2 combines with J gene TRBJ2-2; D gene ambiguous. This CDR3 contains 15 residues. Between the trimmed V and J ends, which lost 1 base and 6 bases, there was a span of 12 bases. The germline V gene encodes CDR1 SGHTA and CDR2 FQGNSA. CDR3: CASSLGQVYAGELFF. The CDR3 region has the DNA TGTGCCAGCAGCTTAGGCCAGGTTTACGCCGGGGAGCTGTTTTTT.

V and J are TRBV7-2 and TRBJ1-5; no definite D call. V lost 6 bases to trimming and J lost 9 bases, with 21 bases between them. Germline lookup yields CDR1 SGHTA and CDR2 FQGNSA. The CDR3 is 15 amino acids. CDR3 sequence: CASSLTVGGQLPQHF. Written as DNA, the CDR3 is TGTGCCAGCAGTCTTACCGTAGGAGGTCAATTGCCCCAGCATTTT. Filled out from reference TRBV7-2 and TRBJ1-5, the complete variable domain reads GAGVSQSPSNKVTEKGKDVELRCDPISGHTALYWYRQSLGQGLEFLIYFQGNSAPDKSGLPSDRFSAERTGGSVSTLTIQRTQQEDSAVYLCASSLTVGGQLPQHFGDGTRLSIL.

This chain connects TRBV9 to TRBJ1-2; D uncertain. The ends were cut back, 4 bases at V and 3 bases at J, with 16 bases in the middle. Germline values: CDR1 SGDLS, CDR2 YYNGEE. The CDR3 is 15 amino acids. The chain's CDR3 is CASSPTGGSDYGYTF. The CDR3 DNA follows: TGTGCCAGCAGCCCGACTGGCGGGTCTGACTATGGCTACACCTTC.

The chain employs TRBV6-2 or TRBV6-3 and TRBJ2-1; D unresolved. The V gene's germline CDR1 is MNHEY and CDR2 SVGEGT. Trimming took off 5 bases at V and 5 bases at J, with 10 bases between the two ends. The length of the CDR3 is 13 residues. The CDR3 loop reads CASSKLVDNEQFF. The CDR3 region has the DNA TGTGCCAGCAGTAAACTGGTCGACAATGAGCAGTTCTTC.

V gene TRBV3-1 (or the pseudogene TRBV3-2) combines with J gene TRBJ2-3; D might be TRBD2 (6 bases). V lost 1 base and J lost 2, with 7 bases in between. The CDR3 runs 14 residues. CDR1 and CDR2 from the germline V gene are LGHDT and YNNKEL (reference sequence). The CDR3 nucleotides read TGTGCCAGCAGCCAAGGACTAGTCACAGATACGCAGTATTTT. Translated: CASSQGLVTDTQYF.

The chain links TRBV7-3 to TRBJ2-5; D uncertain. CDR3 length: 13 amino acids. Germline CDR1 SGHTA, CDR2 FQGTGA. The V end was cut by 0 bases, the J end by 3 bases, with 5 bases between. CDR3 nucleotides: TGTGCCAGCAGCTTAACTAGAGAAGAGACCCAGTACTTC. Its protein is CASSLTREETQYF.

This chain uses TRBV27 with TRBJ1-2, with 10 bases aligning to TRBD1. After removal of 5 bases from V and 8 bases from J, the junction contained 11 bases not matched to a gene. Germline CDR1 and CDR2: MNHEY and SMNVEV (reference sequence). The CDR3 has 15 residues. The CDR3 here is CASSPQGQGKRGYTF. CDR3 nucleotides: TGTGCCAGCAGTCCCCAGGGACAGGGGAAGAGGGGCTACACCTTC.

In this sample, this clone turned up once. The rearrangement joins TRBV3-1 (or the pseudogene TRBV3-2) to TRBJ1-3; TRBD1 matches at 8 bases. Germline CDR1 is LGHDT and CDR2 is YNNKEL (reference sequence). V dropped 4 bases and J dropped 2; count of bases not matched to a gene: 1. The CDR3 consists of 14 residues. The CDR3 nucleotides are TGTGCCAGCAGCCGGACAGGGCCTGGAAACACCATATATTTT. This codes for CASSRTGPGNTIYF.

CDR3 sequence reads: CASSLGDSTAFF. For the CDR3, the DNA is TGTGCCAGCAGCTTAGGCGACTCCACAGCTTTCTTT. V gene TRBV7-9 combines with J gene TRBJ1-1; D call uncertain. The CDR3 totals 12 residues. Trimming took 1 base from V and 10 from J, leaving 10 bases between them. Germline V CDR1 and CDR2: SEHNR, FQNEAQ (reference sequence).

CDR3 sequence reads: CASSGRYPLNTEAFF. CDR3 nucleotides: TGTGCCAGTAGTGGGAGGTACCCGCTGAACACTGAAGCTTTCTTT. The V call is TRBV19, the J call TRBJ1-1; no reliable D call. The length of the CDR3 is 15 residues. With 5 bases removed from V and 0 bases from J, the gap between germline ends came to 13 bases. CDR1 is LNHDA and CDR2 is SQIVND in the germline V gene (reference sequence).

The CDR3 DNA reads as TGTGCCAGCAGTTACCCAGACTCGACTGAAGCTTTCTTT. Translating it yields CASSYPDSTEAFF. The V and J genes are TRBV6-6 and TRBJ1-1; D gene uncertain. The germline V gene has CDR1 MNHNY and CDR2 SVGAGI (reference sequence). Trimming took 2 bases from V and 5 from J, leaving 9 bases between them. The CDR3 sequence is 13 residues long.

The rearrangement links TRBV5-4 to TRBJ2-2; 7 nucleotides match TRBD1. The CDR3 is made up of 15 amino acids. V shed 1 base, J shed 3 bases, and the junction held 3 bases outside the gene matches. In germline, CDR1 is SGHNT, CDR2 YYREEE (reference sequence). The CDR3 DNA reads as TGTGCCAGCAGCTTGACAGGGGCCCACACCGGGGAGCTGTTTTTT. Translating it yields CASSLTGAHTGELFF.

This clone occurred once. V usage is TRBV5-4 and J usage is TRBJ2-7; 8 bases map to TRBD2. Germline V gene sequence: CDR1 SGHNT, CDR2 YYREEE (reference sequence). Losses at the gene ends were 4 bases for V and 3 bases for J; bases not matched to a gene: 9. The CDR3 has 15 amino acids. The CDR3 spells CASSPRGGIDYEQYF. CDR3 DNA: TGTGCCAGCAGCCCCCGGGGGGGGATCGACTACGAGCAGTACTTC. The full variable domain, completed using reference TRBV5-4 and TRBJ2-7, is ETGVTQSPTHLIKTRGQQVTLRCSSQSGHNTVSWYQQALGQGPQFIFQYYREEENGRGNFPPRFSGLQFPNYSSELNVNALELDDSALYLCASSPRGGIDYEQYFGPGTRLTVT.

The rearrangement uses TRBV11-2 and TRBJ2-5; perhaps TRBD2 as D (6 bases). Trimming removed 4 bases at V and 1 base at J, with 22 bases between. Germline CDR1 is SGHAT and CDR2 is FQNNGV. CDR3 length: 18 amino acids. The CDR3 DNA is TGTGCCAGCAGCTATAATCCACCCCAAGGGCGGGGCCAAGAGACCCAGTACTTC. This encodes CASSYNPPQGRGQETQYF.

The rearrangement uses TRBV7-3 and TRBJ2-1; D perhaps matches TRBD2 (5 bases). Per the germline V gene, CDR1 is SGHTA and CDR2 is FQGTGA. The V and J ends lost 2 bases and 9 bases respectively, with 11 bases between them. This CDR3 has 13 amino acids. CDR3 in amino acids: CASSLDREGEQFF. The CDR3 DNA reads as TGTGCCAGCAGCTTAGACCGAGAGGGTGAGCAGTTCTTC.